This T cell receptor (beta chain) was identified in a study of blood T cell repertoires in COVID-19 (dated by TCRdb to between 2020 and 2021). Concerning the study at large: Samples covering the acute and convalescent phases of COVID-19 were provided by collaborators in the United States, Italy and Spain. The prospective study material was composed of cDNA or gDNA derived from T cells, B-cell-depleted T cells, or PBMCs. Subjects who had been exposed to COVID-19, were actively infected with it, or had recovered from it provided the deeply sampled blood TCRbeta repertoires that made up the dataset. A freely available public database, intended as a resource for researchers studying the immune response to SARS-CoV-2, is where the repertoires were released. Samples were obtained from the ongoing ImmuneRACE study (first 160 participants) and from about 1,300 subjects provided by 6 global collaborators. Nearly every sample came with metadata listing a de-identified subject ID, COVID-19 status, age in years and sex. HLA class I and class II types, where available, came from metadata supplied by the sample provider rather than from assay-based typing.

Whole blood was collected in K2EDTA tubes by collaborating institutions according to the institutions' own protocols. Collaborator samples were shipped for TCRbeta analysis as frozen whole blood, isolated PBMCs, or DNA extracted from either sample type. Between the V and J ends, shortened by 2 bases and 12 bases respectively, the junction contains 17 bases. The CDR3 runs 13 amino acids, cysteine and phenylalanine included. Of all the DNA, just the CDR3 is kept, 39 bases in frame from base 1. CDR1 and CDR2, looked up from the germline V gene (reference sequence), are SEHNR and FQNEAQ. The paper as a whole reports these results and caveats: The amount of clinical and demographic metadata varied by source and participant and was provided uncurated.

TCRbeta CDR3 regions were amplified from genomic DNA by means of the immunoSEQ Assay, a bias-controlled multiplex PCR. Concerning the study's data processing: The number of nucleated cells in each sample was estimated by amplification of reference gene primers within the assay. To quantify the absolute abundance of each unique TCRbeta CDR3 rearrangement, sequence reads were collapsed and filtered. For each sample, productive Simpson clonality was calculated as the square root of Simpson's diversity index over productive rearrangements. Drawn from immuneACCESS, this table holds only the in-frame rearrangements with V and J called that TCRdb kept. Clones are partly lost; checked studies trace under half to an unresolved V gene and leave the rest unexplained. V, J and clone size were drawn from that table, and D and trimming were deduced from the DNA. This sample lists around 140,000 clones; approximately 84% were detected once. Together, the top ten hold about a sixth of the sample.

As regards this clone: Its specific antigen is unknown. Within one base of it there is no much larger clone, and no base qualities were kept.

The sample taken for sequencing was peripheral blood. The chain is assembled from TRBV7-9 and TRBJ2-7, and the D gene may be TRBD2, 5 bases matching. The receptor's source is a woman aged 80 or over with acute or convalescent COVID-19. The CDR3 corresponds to CASSLTGSGIGYF. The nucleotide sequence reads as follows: TGTGCCAGCAGCTTAACGGGATCCGGGATAGGGTACTTC.